The T cell receptor (beta chain) under discussion was sequenced for a study of patients and donors after allogeneic stem cell transplantation. TCRdb re-called the RT-PCR reads with MiXCR, one entry per CDR3 protein. Of around 200,000 distinct CDR3 sequences detected, 38% appear once; the ten largest clones hold 9.5% to 13%. The CDR3 loop spans 13 amino acids. With 8 bases removed from V and 3 bases from J, the gap between germline ends came to 13 bases. This TCR came from a human donor who was either an allogeneic HSCT recipient or a stem cell or donor lymphocyte infusion donor (not recorded which). It is not recorded whose cells these are; they may come from a transplant donor. Sequenced: blood, either unsorted or a sorted T cell fraction (not recorded which). V usage is TRBV6-7 and J usage is TRBJ1-1; D remains unclear. TRBV6-7 is an open reading frame whose function is uncertain. The CDR3 here is CASSCPGDTEAFF. For the CDR3, the DNA is TGTGCCAGCTCCTGCCCGGGTGACACTGAAGCTTTCTTT.